These 32 T cell receptor beta chains originate from one sample sequenced in a study of graft-versus-host responses after intestinal transplantation. Produced via immunoSEQ multiplex PCR; TCRdb's table is partial and in-frame only. The repertoire includes about 89,000 clones, approximately 94% of them detected once, and roughly 2% sits in the top ten. These receptors are not linked to any known antigen. This specimen consisted of unstimulated CD8+ T cells sorted from spleen or lymph node cells, obtained before intestinal transplant. All receptors come from a human donor who received an intestinal transplant.

This sequence joins TRBV23-1 and TRBJ2-7, with 7 bases lining up with TRBD1. TRBV23-1 counts as an open reading frame of uncertain function. Unmatched junction bases numbered 9, after V lost 3 bases and J lost 4 bases. This CDR3 has 15 amino acids. CDR3 sequence reads: CASSQQEGAAYEQYF. In DNA form, the CDR3 reads TGCGCCAGCAGTCAGCAAGAGGGGGCAGCATACGAGCAGTACTTC.

The rearrangement links TRBV19 to TRBJ2-5; D possibly corresponds to TRBD1 (5 bases). Trimming left V 3 bases short and J 5 bases short, with 10 bases between. Germline V CDR1 and CDR2: LNHDA, SQIVND (reference sequence). The CDR3 has 13 amino acids. CDR3 residues: CASSIRGSETQYF. DNA of the CDR3: TGTGCCAGTAGTATTAGGGGCTCGGAGACCCAGTACTTC.

This chain links TRBV25-1 with TRBJ1-1; tentative D call: TRBD1 (5 bases). The germline gives CDR1 MGHDK, CDR2 SYGVNS. This CDR3 has 15 amino acids. Between the trimmed V and J ends, which lost 5 bases and 6 bases, there was a span of 19 bases. CDR3 loop: CASSPPGTGRAEAFF. CDR3 nucleotides: TGTGCCAGCAGTCCCCCGGGGACGGGGAGGGCTGAAGCTTTCTTT.

This chain uses TRBV11-2 with TRBJ2-7; no clear D gene. Germline values: CDR1 SGHAT, CDR2 FQNNGV. V shed 0 bases and J shed 2 bases, with 5 bases lying between them. The CDR3 is 13 amino acids. The CDR3 sequence: CASSLDPTYEQYF. The CDR3 DNA sequence: TGTGCCAGCAGCTTAGATCCCACCTACGAGCAGTACTTC.

The chain joins TRBV6-4 to TRBJ2-7, with D possibly matching TRBD1 (6 bases). Germline CDR1 MRHNA, CDR2 SNTAGT. V lost 2 bases to trimming and J lost 2 bases, with 13 bases between them. The CDR3 length is 15 residues. CDR3 in amino acids: CASSDPEQGAYEQYF. The CDR3 coding sequence is TGTGCCAGCAGTGACCCGGAACAGGGCGCCTACGAGCAGTACTTC.

To note about this clone: This CDR3 is also generated by other DNA sequences in the sample. J is TRBJ1-1 and V is TRBV6-6, with 9 bases lining up with TRBD1. Germline CDR1 reads MNHNY; CDR2 reads SVGAGI (reference sequence). Unmatched junction bases numbered 4, after V lost 4 bases and J lost 4 bases. This CDR3 is built from 14 residues. For the CDR3, the DNA is TGTGCCAGCAGTTCACAGGGGGCAGGCACTGAAGCTTTCTTT. It translates to CASSSQGAGTEAFF.

V gene TRBV7-2 combines with J gene TRBJ2-3; weak D call: TRBD1 (6 bases). Trimming removed 0 bases from V and 2 bases from J, with 9 bases in between. The CDR3 length is 15 residues. CDR1 and CDR2 from the germline V gene are SGHTA and FQGNSA. The CDR3 protein is CASSLAGANTDTQYF. CDR3 bases: TGTGCCAGCAGCTTAGCGGGGGCCAACACAGATACGCAGTATTTT.

V gene TRBV27 combines with J gene TRBJ2-3; 11 positions match TRBD1. V shed 6 bases and J 4 bases; nucleotides not matched to a gene: 9. This CDR3 is built from 16 residues. Germline V gene data show CDR1 as MNHEY and CDR2 as SMNVEV (reference sequence). CDR3 nucleotides: TGTGCCAGCAGGGGTTTAGGGGACAGGGGGTCAGATACGCAGTATTTT. Amino acids: CASRGLGDRGSDTQYF.

The chain carries TRBV7-2 and TRBJ1-5; TRBD1 matches 9 bases. The ends lost 6 bases at V and 5 bases at J; junction bases unmatched: 8. CDR3 length: 15 residues. Looked up from germline, CDR1 is SGHTA and CDR2 is FQGNSA. DNA for the CDR3: TGTGCCAGCAGTTATACAGGGGGCGAGTATCAGCCCCAGCATTTT. This encodes CASSYTGGEYQPQHF.

A note on this clone: Additional DNA sequences in this sample encode the identical CDR3. V gene TRBV10-2 combines with J gene TRBJ2-1; 11 positions agree with TRBD2. The junction had 5 bases not matched to a gene; V was cut back by 7 bases and J by 0 bases. Germline V CDR1 and CDR2: WSHSY, SAAADI. This CDR3 has 16 residues. CDR3 protein: CASNRLAGGSYNEQFF. CDR3 nucleotides: TGCGCCAGCAATCGTCTAGCGGGGGGCTCCTACAATGAGCAGTTCTTC.

This clone was seen a handful of times. V is TRBV10-3 and J is TRBJ2-7; 10 nucleotides match TRBD2. With 3 bases clipped from V and 2 bases from J, the junction kept 1 base outside the gene matches. The CDR3 has 14 residues. Germline V gene data show CDR1 as ENHRY and CDR2 as SYGVKD. The CDR3 sequence: CAISDLAGAYEQYF. In DNA form, the CDR3 reads TGTGCCATCAGTGACCTAGCGGGGGCCTACGAGCAGTACTTC.

The chain couples TRBV27 to TRBJ2-3; the match to TRBD2 covers 10 bases. Germline CDR1 reads MNHEY; CDR2 reads SMNVEV (reference sequence). V lost 0 bases to trimming and J lost 2 bases; unmatched junction nucleotides: 20. CDR3 length equals 22 residues. The CDR3 loop is CASSLSITLSLSGGAPTDTQYF. CDR3 nucleotide sequence: TGTGCCAGCAGTTTATCAATCACACTCTCCCTAAGCGGGGGGGCTCCCACAGATACGCAGTATTTT.

The CDR3 reads CAIGQSNQPQHF. The CDR3 bases are TGTGCCATCGGACAGTCCAATCAGCCCCAGCATTTT. The J gene is TRBJ1-5, the V gene TRBV10-3, with D perhaps matching TRBD1 (6 bases). Trimming left V 8 bases short and J 3 bases short, with 8 bases between. The germline V gene has CDR1 ENHRY and CDR2 SYGVKD. This CDR3 has 12 residues.

The chain has TRBV6-5 and TRBJ1-3, with 7 bases lining up with TRBD1. The CDR3 has 15 residues. Germline V gene lookup returns CDR1 MNHEY and CDR2 SVGAGI. V lost 4 bases to trimming and J lost 2 bases; unmatched junction nucleotides: 5. The CDR3 DNA sequence: TGTGCCAGCAGTTCCTCAGGGGGTCCTGGAAACACCATATATTTT. Residues: CASSSSGGPGNTIYF.

This rearrangement joins TRBV11-2 to TRBJ2-3; tentatively, D is TRBD1 (5 bases). Germline lookup yields CDR1 SGHAT and CDR2 FQNNGV. With 1 base removed from V and 0 bases from J, the gap between germline ends came to 11 bases. The CDR3 is 16 amino acids. Here the CDR3 reads CASSLVPGWSTDTQYF. For the CDR3, the DNA is TGTGCCAGCAGCTTAGTTCCAGGGTGGAGCACAGATACGCAGTATTTT.

The V call is TRBV7-9, the J call TRBJ1-1, with D hard to call. The germline V and J ends were trimmed by 1 base and 4 bases, with 16 bases remaining between them. The CDR3 extends over 16 amino acids. Germline CDR1 is SEHNR and CDR2 is FQNEAQ (reference sequence). CDR3 sequence: CASSLDSGGEGTEAFF. CDR3 coding DNA: TGTGCCAGCAGCTTAGACAGCGGAGGAGAGGGCACTGAAGCTTTCTTT. Full variable domain (missing parts from reference TRBV7-9 and TRBJ1-1): DTGVSQNPRHKITKRGQNVTFRCDPISEHNRLYWYRQTLGQGPEFLTYFQNEAQLEKSRLLSDRFSAERPKGSFSTLEIQRTEQGDSAMYLCASSLDSGGEGTEAFFGQGTRLTVV.

This clone was seen only once. The chain links TRBV25-1 to TRBJ1-5; no firm D call. This CDR3 is built from 15 residues. Germline CDR1 and CDR2: MGHDK and SYGVNS. Trimming removed 1 base from V and 2 bases from J, with 9 bases in between. Written as DNA, the CDR3 is TGTGCCAGCAGTGAATCTGAACAGTGCAATCAGCCCCAGCATTTT. Translated, it gives CASSESEQCNQPQHF.

This chain connects TRBV4-1 to TRBJ2-2; unclear D gene. The germline V gene encodes CDR1 MGHRA and CDR2 YSYEKL. Trimming took off 0 bases at V and 0 bases at J, with 5 bases between the two ends. CDR3 length equals 15 residues. In DNA, the CDR3 is TGCGCCAGCAGCCAAGAGGGCGCGAACACCGGGGAGCTGTTTTTT. Protein product: CASSQEGANTGELFF.

This clone was counted a single time. The rearrangement links TRBV5-4 to TRBJ2-7, with a weak D call TRBD1 (8 bases). CDR3 size: 17 residues. Germline loops: CDR1 SGHNT, CDR2 YYREEE (reference sequence). Trimming took 4 bases from V and 3 from J, leaving 23 bases between them. The CDR3 reads CASSGYFTDREGYEQYF. For the CDR3, the DNA is TGTGCCAGCAGCGGGTACTTTACGGACAGGGAGGGCTACGAGCAGTACTTC.

This clone was detected once. This chain joins TRBV6-1 and TRBJ1-2; D ambiguous. Germline V gene lookup returns CDR1 MNHNS and CDR2 SASEGT. The ends were cut back, 5 bases at V and 4 bases at J, with 11 bases in the middle. The CDR3 extends over 13 amino acids. CDR3 coding DNA: TGTGCCAGCAGTTCAAACACCGTCTATGGCTACACCTTC. Translated, it gives CASSSNTVYGYTF.

The genes are TRBV4-1 and TRBJ2-5; TRBD1 agrees at 9 bases. Trimming cost V 4 bases and J 1 base; bases outside gene matches: 7. CDR3 size: 16 residues. Germline CDR1 and CDR2: MGHRA and YSYEKL. Here the CDR3 DNA reads TGCGCCAGCAGCCCCCTGGGACAGGGAGGCCAAGAGACCCAGTACTTC. It is translated as CASSPLGQGGQETQYF.

The chain combines TRBV19 with TRBJ2-1, with 9 positions matching TRBD2. The V gene end was trimmed by 8 bases and the J gene end by 8 bases; junction bases not matched to a gene: 16. Germline-derived CDR1 and CDR2 are LNHDA and SQIVND (reference sequence). CDR3 length: 16 amino acids. CDR3 sequence (DNA): TGTGCCAGTGCTCCTCGGAGGGCTAGCGGGGACCATGAGCAGTTCTTC. This translates into CASAPRRASGDHEQFF.

CDR3 sequence: CASSLTGQGVAYEQYF. The CDR3 bases are TGTGCCAGCAGTTTAACCGGACAGGGAGTTGCCTACGAGCAGTACTTC. The chain links TRBV27 to TRBJ2-5, with 8 bases fitting TRBD1. The J call may be in error: the DNA end matches TRBJ2-7 better. Germline values: CDR1 MNHEY, CDR2 SMNVEV (reference sequence). The CDR3 length is 16 residues.

The rearrangement joins TRBV7-9 to TRBJ2-1; 7 bases match TRBD1. J gave up 8 bases and V 1 base, and 8 bases lay outside the gene matches. The CDR3 totals 15 residues. Looked up from germline, CDR1 is SEHNR and CDR2 is FQNEAQ (reference sequence). The CDR3 DNA is TGTGCCAGCAGCTTAGAGGCGACAGGGTGGGATGAGCAGTTCTTC. Translation: CASSLEATGWDEQFF.

J is TRBJ2-2 and V is TRBV2; TRBD2 might be the D (6 bases). Germline V gene sequence: CDR1 SNHLY, CDR2 FYNNEI. The CDR3 sequence is 19 residues long. The V end was cut by 8 bases, the J end by 3 bases, with 28 bases between. CDR3 DNA sequence: TGTGCCAGCCTCAAATACCGGGACGGGGGTCCGGTTGACACCGGGGAGCTGTTTTTT. It specifies CASLKYRDGGPVDTGELFF.

J is TRBJ2-7 and V is TRBV7-6; D may be TRBD1 (5 bases). Between the trimmed V and J ends, which lost 4 bases and 4 bases, there was a span of 11 bases. Germline values: CDR1 SGHVS, CDR2 FNYEAQ. The CDR3 consists of 13 residues. In DNA, the CDR3 is TGTGCCAGCAGCTCGACAGAACTTTACGAGCAGTACTTC. The encoded protein is CASSSTELYEQYF.

The CDR3 DNA is TGTGCCAGCCACAATAGAGCGGCAGGGGGCTACAATGAGCAGTTCTTC. It yields the protein CASHNRAAGGYNEQFF. The chain joins TRBV27 to TRBJ2-1; 7 bases are a match to TRBD1. The CDR3 sequence is 16 residues long. Germline V lookup: CDR1 MNHEY, CDR2 SMNVEV (reference sequence). V was pared by 8 bases and J by 3 bases, with 13 bases of the junction left unmatched.

Comments on this clone: In the same sample, other DNA sequences code for this CDR3. The chain uses TRBV19 and TRBJ2-1; no clear D gene. CDR3 length: 12 amino acids. Trimming took 3 bases from V and 12 from J, leaving 12 bases between them. CDR1 and CDR2 (germline): LNHDA, SQIVND (reference sequence). The CDR3 protein is CASSIAGVGQFF. DNA for the CDR3: TGTGCCAGTAGTATTGCCGGAGTTGGGCAGTTCTTC. Complete variable domain (other parts from reference TRBV19 and TRBJ2-1): DGGITQSPKYLFRKEGQNVTLSCEQNLNHDAMYWYRQDPGQGLRLIYYSQIVNDFQKGDIAEGYSVSREKKESFPLTVTSAQKNPTAFYLCASSIAGVGQFFGPGTRLTVL.

This clone has just one count. V gene TRBV27 combines with J gene TRBJ1-2, with 8 bases that match TRBD1. The CDR3 extends over 15 amino acids. The ends lost 0 bases at V and 4 bases at J; junction bases unmatched: 4. Germline V gene sequence: CDR1 MNHEY, CDR2 SMNVEV (reference sequence). CDR3 region: CASSLSAGGFYGYTF. The CDR3 nucleotides are TGTGCCAGCAGTTTATCCGCAGGGGGCTTCTATGGCTACACCTTC.

The rearrangement joins TRBV29-1 to TRBJ2-7; 8 positions match TRBD1. The CDR3 contains 13 residues. V was clipped by 4 bases and J by 4 bases; unmatched bases: 6. CDR1 is SQVTM and CDR2 is ANQGSEA in the germline V gene. The CDR3 DNA sequence: TGCAGCGTTGGGGCAGGGGGCGAATACGAGCAGTACTTC. Translated: CSVGAGGEYEQYF.

The chain combines TRBV4-3 with TRBJ2-7, with D perhaps matching TRBD1 (6 bases). The V end lost 0 bases, the J end lost 3 bases, and 12 bases lay between the germline ends. Germline-derived CDR1 and CDR2 are LGHNA and YSLEER. The CDR3 spans 15 residues. The CDR3 here is CASSQDRQVVYEQYF. Written as DNA, the CDR3 is TGCGCCAGCAGCCAAGATAGACAGGTAGTCTACGAGCAGTACTTC.

The chain links TRBV27 to TRBJ1-6; the D gene is possibly TRBD1 (6 bases). CDR1 is MNHEY and CDR2 is SMNVEV in the germline V gene (reference sequence). V was shortened by 5 bases and J by 8 bases, with 10 bases between the two germline ends. This CDR3 is built from 13 residues. The CDR3 DNA reads TGTGCCAGCAGTACCGGGACACATTCACCCCTCCACTTT. The encoded protein is CASSTGTHSPLHF.